The clone carrying this T cell receptor (beta chain) was counted a few times. In germline, CDR1 is MNHEY, CDR2 SVGAGI. CDR3 length: 15 residues. V was trimmed by 6 bases and J by 2 bases, leaving 14 bases between them. This entry comes from a study of control samples from healthy donors and cancer patients. TCRdb's table, derived via immunoSEQ multiplex PCR, lists solely in-frame clones and lacks some. The sample holds 35,000 to 45,000 clones, less than 95% seen once. The sample comprised PBMCs. The chain is built from TRBV6-5 and TRBJ1-3; perhaps TRBD1 as D (6 bases). This receptor was identified in a woman aged 40 to 50 with head and neck cancer. CDR3 sequence: CASSGRGITGNTIYF. CDR3 sequence (DNA): TGTGCCAGCAGCGGAAGGGGGATTACTGGAAACACCATATATTTT.